Each of the 4 T cell receptor beta chains below was sequenced from the same sample in a study of tumor-infiltrating lymphocytes in localized non-small cell lung cancer. Profiled with immunoSEQ multiplex PCR; TCRdb holds only in-frame clones, not every one. The sample carries about 11,000 clones, nearly 65% recorded once. Sequencing used lung tumor tissue. These receptor sequences come from a human donor with non-small cell lung cancer.

This chain connects TRBV5-4 to TRBJ1-2; D not certain. The CDR3 extends over 13 amino acids. CDR1 is SGHNT, CDR2 YYREEE, per germline (reference sequence). With 1 base removed from V and 8 bases from J, the gap between germline ends came to 12 bases. The CDR3 spells CASSLPRLPGYTF. The DNA of the CDR3 is TGTGCCAGCAGCTTGCCACGTCTTCCGGGCTACACCTTC. Filled out from reference TRBV5-4 and TRBJ1-2, the complete variable domain reads ETGVTQSPTHLIKTRGQQVTLRCSSQSGHNTVSWYQQALGQGPQFIFQYYREEENGRGNFPPRFSGLQFPNYSSELNVNALELDDSALYLCASSLPRLPGYTFGSGTRLTVV.

The CDR3 nucleotides read TGTGCCAGCAGCTTGTACTCCTACAATGAGCAGTTCTTC. It yields the protein CASSLYSYNEQFF. V and J are TRBV5-6 and TRBJ2-1, with no clear D. The CDR3 consists of 13 residues. From germline, CDR1 is SGHDT and CDR2 YYEEEE. Trimming left V 1 base short and J 0 bases short, with 2 bases between.

The V and J genes are TRBV5-1 and TRBJ1-1; D possibly corresponds to TRBD1 (6 bases). CDR1 is SGHRS and CDR2 is YFSETQ in the germline V gene. V lost 6 bases and J lost 7, with 19 bases in between. The CDR3 is 14 amino acids. CDR3 sequence (DNA): TGCGCCAGCACGAACGGACAGCTTGGCGGTGAAGCTTTCTTT. Translated: CASTNGQLGGEAFF.

This clone was counted between two and nine times. V gene TRBV11-2 combines with J gene TRBJ2-1; perhaps D is TRBD1 or TRBD2 (6 bases each). With 1 base removed from V and 8 bases from J, the gap between germline ends came to 9 bases. In germline, CDR1 is SGHAT, CDR2 FQNNGV. This CDR3 is built from 13 residues. In DNA, the CDR3 is TGTGCCAGCAGCTTAGTCCGGGGGCATGAGCAGTTCTTC. Amino acid sequence: CASSLVRGHEQFF.